This passage covers 18 T cell receptor beta chains from one sample sequenced in a study of T-cell reconstitution after alpha-beta-depleted transplantation in children. Unique molecular identifiers were built into the TCRbeta library. TCRdb re-derived calls from the PCR reads in MiXCR, one entry per CDR3 protein. The profile shows about a million distinct CDR3 sequences, roughly 29% of them singletons. The sequencing here drew on PBMCs, mostly from graft donor cells, taken 360 days after TCRalphabeta/CD19-depleted stem cell transplant. These receptors all come from a boy less than two years old who had a stem cell transplant for SCID, so the T cells may come from the graft donor.

A few counts support this clonotype. This chain connects TRBV10-3 to TRBJ2-1; no reliable D call. Germline lookup yields CDR1 ENHRY and CDR2 SYGVKD. The V end was cut by 6 bases, the J end by 0 bases, with 12 bases between. The CDR3 spans 15 residues. The CDR3 loop reads CAIRGAPSSYNEQFF. Written as DNA, the CDR3 is TGTGCCATCAGGGGCGCCCCGAGCTCCTACAATGAGCAGTTCTTC.

The genes are TRBV9 and TRBJ2-6; 9 bases map to TRBD1. V was clipped by 0 bases and J by 2 bases; unmatched bases: 6. The CDR3 loop spans 18 amino acids. Germline CDR1 and CDR2: SGDLS and YYNGEE. CDR3: CASSVGDRVVPGANVLTF. CDR3 nucleotide sequence: TGTGCCAGCAGCGTAGGGGACAGGGTTGTTCCTGGGGCCAACGTCCTGACTTTC.

This chain connects TRBV28 to TRBJ2-7, with TRBD1 identical over 8 bases. The CDR3 contains 17 residues. Germline V gene data show CDR1 as MDHEN and CDR2 as SYDVKM. With V trimmed by 6 bases and J by 0 bases, 13 bases remained unmatched. CDR3 bases: TGTGCCAGCAGCCCCTTCACCCTAGACAGGGGCTCCTACGAGCAGTACTTC. This sequence encodes CASSPFTLDRGSYEQYF.

The chain is built from TRBV6-5 and TRBJ2-7, with D possibly matching TRBD2 (5 bases). This CDR3 is built from 14 residues. Trimming took 4 bases from V and 0 from J, leaving 10 bases between them. CDR1 is MNHEY and CDR2 is SVGAGI in the germline V gene. CDR3 region: CASSSDGISYEQYF. The CDR3 nucleotides are TGTGCCAGCAGTTCCGACGGGATCTCCTACGAGCAGTACTTC.

The chain employs TRBV20-1 and TRBJ1-2; D remains ambiguous. The CDR3 contains 11 residues. V dropped 5 bases and J dropped 5 bases, with 9 bases sitting between them. Germline V gives CDR1 DFQATT, CDR2 SNEGSKA (reference sequence). This CDR3 is CSAGAGYGYTF. CDR3 DNA sequence: TGCAGTGCTGGAGCGGGATATGGCTACACCTTC.

This clonotype was seen more than once but under ten times. The chain recombines TRBV28 with TRBJ2-7; TRBD2 might be the D (5 bases). Trimming removed 0 bases at V and 2 bases at J, with 11 bases between. This CDR3 is built from 15 residues. Germline V CDR1 and CDR2: MDHEN, SYDVKM. This chain's CDR3 is CASSLWRVGPYEQYF. The CDR3 bases are TGTGCCAGCAGTTTATGGAGGGTAGGCCCCTACGAGCAGTACTTC.

The chain uses TRBV5-1 and TRBJ2-2; 7 nucleotides match TRBD1. CDR3 length: 15 residues. Germline CDR1 and CDR2: SGHRS and YFSETQ. V was clipped by 2 bases and J by 4 bases; unmatched bases: 5. In DNA, the CDR3 is TGCGCCAGCAGCTTTGGAAGGGGGCCCACCGGGGAGCTGTTTTTT. Translated: CASSFGRGPTGELFF.

CDR3 DNA sequence: TGTGCATGCAGCTTGGACAGGGGCACTGAGCAGTTCTTC. Protein: CACSLDRGTEQFF. The rearrangement links TRBV7-2 to TRBJ2-1; 9 bases agree with TRBD1. CDR3 length equals 13 residues. Germline lookup yields CDR1 SGHTA and CDR2 FQGNSA. Complete variable domain (other parts from reference TRBV7-2 and TRBJ2-1): GAGVSQSPSNKVTEKGKDVELRCDPISGHTALYWYRQSLGQGLEFLIYFQGNSAPDKSGLPSDRFSAERTGGSVSTLTIQRTQQEDSAVYLCACSLDRGTEQFFGPGTRLTVL.

The genes are TRBV2 and TRBJ2-1, with TRBD2 identical over 8 bases. Germline lookup yields CDR1 SNHLY and CDR2 FYNNEI. This CDR3 is 17 amino acids long. The V and J ends lost 8 bases and 5 bases, in that order; junction bases with no gene match: 17. For the CDR3, the DNA is TGTGCCAGCTCCGAACCCTGGGCGGGGGGCTCAGACAATGAGCAGTTCTTC. Amino acid sequence: CASSEPWAGGSDNEQFF. Together with reference TRBV2 and TRBJ2-1, the CDR3 gives the full variable domain: EPEVTQTPSHQVTQMGQEVILRCVPISNHLYFYWYRQILGQKVEFLVSFYNNEISEKSEIFDDQFSVERPDGSNFTLKIRSTKLEDSAMYFCASSEPWAGGSDNEQFFGPGTRLTVL.

This sequence joins TRBV5-1 and TRBJ2-4, with TRBD1 as a possible D gene (7 bases). The CDR3 extends over 16 amino acids. The germline V gene has CDR1 SGHRS and CDR2 YFSETQ. V lost 3 bases and J 0 bases, leaving 13 bases between the germline ends. The CDR3 reads CASSWGDRLAKNIQYF. CDR3 nucleotides: TGCGCCAGCAGCTGGGGGGACAGACTAGCCAAAAACATTCAGTACTTC.

A few counts support this clonotype. The J gene is TRBJ2-7, the V gene TRBV29-1, with 8 bases fitting TRBD1. The CDR3 is 15 amino acids. V was pared by 0 bases and J by 2 bases, with 6 bases of the junction left unmatched. Germline V CDR1 and CDR2: SQVTM, ANQGSEA. The CDR3 nucleotides are TGCAGCGTTGAAGACTCCACAGGGGGGCCCTACGAGCAGTACTTC. Its protein is CSVEDSTGGPYEQYF.

The sample holds a few counts of this clonotype. The chain carries TRBV4-3 and TRBJ2-1, with 12 bases matching TRBD1. Unmatched junction bases numbered 7, after V lost 3 bases and J lost 7 bases. The CDR3 loop spans 16 amino acids. Germline CDR1 and CDR2: LGHNA and YSLEER. The CDR3 region has the DNA TGCGCCAGCAGCCACCCCGGGACAGGGGGCCGGAATGAGCAGTTCTTC. It encodes CASSHPGTGGRNEQFF.

The sample holds many counts of this clonotype. The chain carries TRBV12-3 or TRBV12-4 and TRBJ2-1; tentative D call: TRBD1 (5 bases). V was pared by 7 bases and J by 6 bases, with 25 bases between. The CDR3 contains 17 residues. The CDR3 spells CASTIGAGRKRINEQFF. CDR3 DNA: TGTGCCAGCACCATTGGGGCAGGGCGTAAGAGAATCAATGAGCAGTTCTTC.

This chain uses TRBV10-1 with TRBJ2-7, with TRBD1 identical over 8 bases. V shed 6 bases and J 7 bases; nucleotides not matched to a gene: 8. The CDR3 runs 13 residues. From germline, CDR1 is WNHNN and CDR2 SYGVQD (reference sequence). CDR3: CASSRTGLGEQYF. The CDR3 bases are TGCGCCAGCAGCAGGACAGGGCTGGGGGAGCAGTACTTC.

The chain's CDR3 is CASSHRQGSKQETQYF. The CDR3, as DNA: TGCGCCAGCAGCCATAGACAGGGAAGCAAGCAAGAGACCCAGTACTTC. The chain recombines TRBV4-1 with TRBJ2-5; 7 bases align to TRBD1. This CDR3 comprises 16 residues. Germline lookup yields CDR1 MGHRA and CDR2 YSYEKL. V was clipped by 3 bases and J by 2 bases; unmatched bases: 9.

This clonotype was detected a few times. V and J are TRBV5-1 and TRBJ1-5; 8 nucleotides line up with TRBD1. CDR1 SGHRS and CDR2 YFSETQ come from the germline V gene. Trimming removed 0 bases from V and 2 bases from J; junction bases left unmatched: 1. The CDR3 totals 15 residues. The DNA for the CDR3 is TGCGCCAGCAGCTTGGAGGGACAGGGCAATCAGCCCCAGCATTTT. It encodes CASSLEGQGNQPQHF.

This clonotype was seen more than once but under ten times. This chain connects TRBV10-3 to TRBJ1-5; perhaps TRBD1 as D (5 bases). Trimming removed 4 bases at V and 7 bases at J, with 8 bases between. Germline V CDR1 and CDR2: ENHRY, SYGVKD. The CDR3 consists of 12 residues. CDR3 loop: CAISGGTQPQHF. The CDR3 nucleotides read TGTGCCATCAGTGGGGGGACGCAGCCCCAGCATTTT.

The chain uses TRBV29-1 and TRBJ1-1, with D tentatively TRBD1 (6 bases). V lost 1 base, J lost 4 bases, and 7 bases lay in between. CDR3 length: 12 residues. The germline V gene has CDR1 SQVTM and CDR2 ANQGSEA. The CDR3 nucleotides are TGCAGCGTTGAAGGCAGGGGCACTGAAGCTTTCTTT. Translation: CSVEGRGTEAFF.